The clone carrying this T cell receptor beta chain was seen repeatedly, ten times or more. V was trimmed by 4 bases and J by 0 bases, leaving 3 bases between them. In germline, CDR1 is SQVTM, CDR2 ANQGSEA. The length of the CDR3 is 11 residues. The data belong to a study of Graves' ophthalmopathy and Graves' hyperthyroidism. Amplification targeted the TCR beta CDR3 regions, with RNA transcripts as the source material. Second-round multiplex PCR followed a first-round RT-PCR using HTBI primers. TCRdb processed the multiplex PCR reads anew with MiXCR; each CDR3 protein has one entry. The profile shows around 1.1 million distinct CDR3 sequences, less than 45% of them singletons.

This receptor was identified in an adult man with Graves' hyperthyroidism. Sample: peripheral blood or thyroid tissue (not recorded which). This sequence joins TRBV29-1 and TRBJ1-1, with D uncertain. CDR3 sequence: CSVVLNTEAFF. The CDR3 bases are TGCAGCGTTGTTCTGAACACTGAAGCTTTCTTT.